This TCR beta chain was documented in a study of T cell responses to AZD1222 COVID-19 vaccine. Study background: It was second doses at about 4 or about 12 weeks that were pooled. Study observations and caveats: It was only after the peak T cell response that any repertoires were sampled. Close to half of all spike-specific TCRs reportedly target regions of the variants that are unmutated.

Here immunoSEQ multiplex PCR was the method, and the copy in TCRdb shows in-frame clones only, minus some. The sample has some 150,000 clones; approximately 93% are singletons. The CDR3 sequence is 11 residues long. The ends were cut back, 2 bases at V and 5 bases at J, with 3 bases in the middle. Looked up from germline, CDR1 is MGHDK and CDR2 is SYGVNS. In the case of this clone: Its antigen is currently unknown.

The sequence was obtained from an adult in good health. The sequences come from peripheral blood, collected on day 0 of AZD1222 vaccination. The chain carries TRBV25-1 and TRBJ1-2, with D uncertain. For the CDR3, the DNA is TGTGCCAGCAGTGAAAGATATGGCTACACCTTC. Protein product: CASSERYGYTF.